These 17 T cell receptor beta chains originate from one sample sequenced in a study of chronic HIV infection and antiretroviral therapy. MiXCR, run by TCRdb on the 5' RACE reads, gives a single entry per CDR3 protein. In the table there are 40,000 to 50,000 distinct CDR3 sequences, about 18% of which are singletons. The sequenced material came from peripheral blood. Receptors were obtained from an adult who had HIV and had not received antiretroviral therapy, or was an uninfected healthy control (not recorded which).

V gene TRBV4-1 combines with J gene TRBJ2-1, with 10 bases fitting TRBD2. The CDR3 contains 18 residues. Germline V gives CDR1 MGHRA, CDR2 YSYEKL. Losses at the gene ends were 0 bases for V and 2 bases for J; bases not matched to a gene: 7. CDR3 coding DNA: TGCGCCAGCAGCCAAGATCCGGCACTAGCGGGACCCTACAATGAGCAGTTCTTC. This gives the protein CASSQDPALAGPYNEQFF.

The chain has TRBV11-2 and TRBJ1-1; TRBD1 agrees at 8 bases. Trimming at V came to 6 bases and at J to 9 bases, leaving 18 bases not matched to a gene. Per germline, CDR1 SGHAT and CDR2 FQNNGV. CDR3 length: 16 residues. The CDR3 sequence is CASSSRTGSEWGQAFF. DNA of the CDR3: TGTGCCAGCAGTTCCAGGACAGGGAGCGAATGGGGCCAAGCTTTCTTT.

This clonotype was picked up a small number of times. The chain combines TRBV29-1 with TRBJ2-5; tentatively, D is TRBD1 (6 bases). V was cut by 6 bases and J by 1 base, with 9 bases left in between. The germline CDR1 and CDR2 sequences are SQVTM and ANQGSEA. The CDR3 covers 12 residues. CDR3 residues: CSVPDSQETQYF. The CDR3, as DNA: TGCAGCGTCCCGGACAGCCAAGAGACCCAGTACTTC. Combining the CDR3 with reference TRBV29-1 and TRBJ2-5 gives the whole variable domain SAVISQKPSRDICQRGTSLTIQCQVDSQVTMMFWYRQQPGQSLTLIATANQGSEATYESGFVIDKFPISRPNLTFSTLTVSNMSPEDSSIYLCSVPDSQETQYFGPGTRLLVL.

This clonotype was seen a handful of times. The chain recombines TRBV12-3 or TRBV12-4 with TRBJ1-2; TRBD1 matches 8 bases. With V trimmed by 5 bases and J by 4 bases, 3 bases remained unmatched. CDR3 length equals 13 residues. The CDR3 loop is CASSIGTGYGYTF. In DNA, the CDR3 is TGTGCCAGCAGTATCGGGACAGGCTATGGCTACACCTTC.

The J gene is TRBJ2-3, the V gene TRBV27; 8 bases are a match to TRBD2. Germline-derived CDR1 and CDR2 are MNHEY and SMNVEV (reference sequence). V trimming: 0 bases; J trimming: 3 bases; junction bases outside the gene matches: 2. The CDR3 has 15 amino acids. The CDR3 reads CASSLSPSGTDTQYF. CDR3 in DNA: TGTGCCAGCAGTTTATCCCCTAGCGGGACAGATACGCAGTATTTT.

The rearrangement uses TRBV21-1 and TRBJ2-7; the table calls TRBD1, which could not be checked here. TRBV21-1 is an annotated pseudogene. This CDR3 is 15 amino acids long. The CDR3 protein is CASSKEGWISYEQYF. CDR3 coding DNA: TGTGCCAGCAGCAAAGAGGGGTGGATCTCCTACGAGCAGTACTTC.

This clonotype was seen only a few times. In DNA form, the CDR3 reads TGTGCCAGCAGTGACCCCCCTAGCAATGAGCAGTTCTTC. Its protein product is CASSDPPSNEQFF. The chain joins TRBV9 to TRBJ2-1; D gene uncertain. The CDR3 length is 13 residues. Looked up from germline, CDR1 is SGDLS and CDR2 is YYNGEE. V lost 5 bases and J 6 bases, leaving 12 bases between the germline ends.

Here the CDR3 reads CASRGGTYEQYF. The CDR3 DNA is TGTGCCAGCAGAGGAGGTACCTACGAGCAGTACTTC. The chain combines TRBV21-1 with TRBJ2-7; the listed D gene, TRBD2, was not tested against the DNA. TRBV21-1 is a pseudogene segment. The CDR3 length is 12 residues.

CDR3 amino acids: CASILSNQPQHF. CDR3 bases: TGTGCCAGCATTCTTTCCAATCAGCCCCAGCATTTT. The chain uses TRBV27 and TRBJ1-5; no reliable D call. Germline CDR1 reads MNHEY; CDR2 reads SMNVEV (reference sequence). V lost 7 bases and J lost 3, with 7 bases in between. The length of the CDR3 is 12 residues.

This clonotype was seen a handful of times. The chain joins TRBV5-1 to TRBJ1-5; D unclear. Per germline, CDR1 SGHRS and CDR2 YFSETQ. This CDR3 is 15 amino acids long. The V end lost 5 bases, the J end lost 4 bases, and 16 bases lay between the germline ends. This CDR3 is CASSFDGLRNQPQHF. CDR3 DNA: TGCGCCAGCAGTTTTGACGGTTTACGAAATCAGCCCCAGCATTTT.

In its sample, this clonotype was seen a few times. The chain is built from TRBV6-5 and TRBJ1-1; D remains ambiguous. The CDR3 runs 13 residues. V was cut by 2 bases and J by 1 base, with 5 bases left in between. Germline CDR1 MNHEY, CDR2 SVGAGI. CDR3 DNA: TGTGCCAGCAGTTACGGTCAGAACACTGAAGCTTTCTTT. The encoded protein is CASSYGQNTEAFF.

This clonotype turned up a few times. The chain couples TRBV28 to TRBJ2-3; no firm D call. Germline V CDR1 and CDR2: MDHEN, SYDVKM. This CDR3 spans 15 amino acids. Trimming took 3 bases from V and 2 from J, leaving 12 bases between them. CDR3 protein: CASSFGNRFTDTQYF. CDR3 bases: TGTGCCAGCAGTTTCGGTAACCGATTCACAGATACGCAGTATTTT.

To note about this clonotype: The conserved closing phenylalanine or tryptophan is absent in this CDR3, likely reflecting a read error. The rearrangement joins TRBV14 to TRBJ2-1; 9 bases map to TRBD2. CDR3 length equals 17 residues. The ends lost 0 bases at V and 6 bases at J; junction bases unmatched: 9. The germline gives CDR1 SGHDN, CDR2 FVKESK. In DNA form, the CDR3 reads TGTGCCAGCAGCCAAGATAGCCGCGGGAGGGCCCTCAATGAGCAGTTCCTC. It translates to CASSQDSRGRALNEQFL.

This chain joins TRBV5-6 and TRBJ2-3; D possibly corresponds to TRBD1 (6 bases). Germline V gene sequence: CDR1 SGHDT, CDR2 YYEEEE. This CDR3 is built from 14 residues. The ends were cut back, 5 bases at V and 8 bases at J, with 18 bases in the middle. CDR3 DNA: TGTGCCAGCAGTCCAGGGGACCCCTTTGGTACGCAGTATTTT. As protein: CASSPGDPFGTQYF.

This clonotype was seen more than once but under ten times. J is TRBJ2-7 and V is TRBV28; D is unclear. The V end was cut by 4 bases, the J end by 7 bases, with 8 bases between. Germline V gene data show CDR1 as MDHEN and CDR2 as SYDVKM. This CDR3 is 11 amino acids long. The CDR3 here is CASSWAVEQYF. The CDR3, as DNA: TGTGCCAGCAGTTGGGCCGTGGAGCAGTACTTC. The full variable domain, completed using reference TRBV28 and TRBJ2-7, is DVKVTQSSRYLVKRTGEKVFLECVQDMDHENMFWYRQDPGLGLRLIYFSYDVKMKEKGDIPEGYSVSREKKERFSLILESASTNQTSMYLCASSWAVEQYFGPGTRLTVT.

Only a few counts were recorded for this clonotype. The chain carries TRBV7-9 and TRBJ1-3, with a tentative D call TRBD1 (5 bases). There are 16 residues in the CDR3. The V gene lost 1 base and the J gene lost 2 bases, with 12 bases spanning the gap. CDR1 and CDR2 from the germline V gene are SEHNR and FQNEAQ (reference sequence). CDR3 sequence: CASSLGAGTTGNTIYF. DNA for the CDR3: TGTGCCAGCAGCTTAGGGGCAGGGACTACTGGAAACACCATATATTTT. The entire variable domain, with the rest obtained from reference TRBV7-9 and TRBJ1-3, is as follows: DTGVSQNPRHKITKRGQNVTFRCDPISEHNRLYWYRQTLGQGPEFLTYFQNEAQLEKSRLLSDRFSAERPKGSFSTLEIQRTEQGDSAMYLCASSLGAGTTGNTIYFGEGSWLTVV.

This clonotype was seen more than once but under ten times. V is TRBV28 and J is TRBJ2-3; weak D call: TRBD2 (5 bases). Germline CDR1 reads MDHEN; CDR2 reads SYDVKM. This CDR3 has 15 amino acids. The V gene lost 2 bases and the J gene lost 1 base, with 10 bases spanning the gap. CDR3 residues: CASSLEARGTDTQYF. CDR3 coding DNA: TGTGCCAGCAGTTTAGAGGCGCGGGGCACAGATACGCAGTATTTT.